A few counts support the clone carrying this T cell receptor (beta chain). Its target is not known. Germline loops: CDR1 MDHEN, CDR2 SYDVKM. The V end lost 8 bases, the J end lost 8 bases, and 10 bases lay between the germline ends. The length of the CDR3 is 12 residues. Stated time point: patch test 2, 6 weeks after DPC sensitization. Treatment: therapeutic diphenylcyclopropenone sensitization with weekly scalp DPC. It was unfractionated whole blood from which total RNA was extracted. This sample is drawn from a study of human T cells and chemical hapten exposure. Findings and caveats of the study: Significantly more large CDR3 similarity clusters arose among expanded TCRs than among controls.

The authors' processing: A typical sample had around 90,000 TCRs, with about 23,224 to 690,600 overall. TCRdb independently ran MiXCR on the RACE reads; one entry per CDR3 protein. V and J calls and clone size were set by TCRdb, not the authors. The sample yields roughly 43,000 distinct CDR3 sequences, approximately 9.7% seen once. This chain joins TRBV28 and TRBJ1-6; D gene unclear. Sequenced material: whole blood, taken in connection with sensitization to the hapten diphenylcyclopropenone (DPC). The TCR sequence derives from a woman in her thirties with alopecia areata. Some clones in this sample may be carry-over from other donors' samples. CDR3 coding DNA: TGTGCCAGCGGACGTCCAGATTCACCCCTCCACTTT. Its translation: CASGRPDSPLHF.